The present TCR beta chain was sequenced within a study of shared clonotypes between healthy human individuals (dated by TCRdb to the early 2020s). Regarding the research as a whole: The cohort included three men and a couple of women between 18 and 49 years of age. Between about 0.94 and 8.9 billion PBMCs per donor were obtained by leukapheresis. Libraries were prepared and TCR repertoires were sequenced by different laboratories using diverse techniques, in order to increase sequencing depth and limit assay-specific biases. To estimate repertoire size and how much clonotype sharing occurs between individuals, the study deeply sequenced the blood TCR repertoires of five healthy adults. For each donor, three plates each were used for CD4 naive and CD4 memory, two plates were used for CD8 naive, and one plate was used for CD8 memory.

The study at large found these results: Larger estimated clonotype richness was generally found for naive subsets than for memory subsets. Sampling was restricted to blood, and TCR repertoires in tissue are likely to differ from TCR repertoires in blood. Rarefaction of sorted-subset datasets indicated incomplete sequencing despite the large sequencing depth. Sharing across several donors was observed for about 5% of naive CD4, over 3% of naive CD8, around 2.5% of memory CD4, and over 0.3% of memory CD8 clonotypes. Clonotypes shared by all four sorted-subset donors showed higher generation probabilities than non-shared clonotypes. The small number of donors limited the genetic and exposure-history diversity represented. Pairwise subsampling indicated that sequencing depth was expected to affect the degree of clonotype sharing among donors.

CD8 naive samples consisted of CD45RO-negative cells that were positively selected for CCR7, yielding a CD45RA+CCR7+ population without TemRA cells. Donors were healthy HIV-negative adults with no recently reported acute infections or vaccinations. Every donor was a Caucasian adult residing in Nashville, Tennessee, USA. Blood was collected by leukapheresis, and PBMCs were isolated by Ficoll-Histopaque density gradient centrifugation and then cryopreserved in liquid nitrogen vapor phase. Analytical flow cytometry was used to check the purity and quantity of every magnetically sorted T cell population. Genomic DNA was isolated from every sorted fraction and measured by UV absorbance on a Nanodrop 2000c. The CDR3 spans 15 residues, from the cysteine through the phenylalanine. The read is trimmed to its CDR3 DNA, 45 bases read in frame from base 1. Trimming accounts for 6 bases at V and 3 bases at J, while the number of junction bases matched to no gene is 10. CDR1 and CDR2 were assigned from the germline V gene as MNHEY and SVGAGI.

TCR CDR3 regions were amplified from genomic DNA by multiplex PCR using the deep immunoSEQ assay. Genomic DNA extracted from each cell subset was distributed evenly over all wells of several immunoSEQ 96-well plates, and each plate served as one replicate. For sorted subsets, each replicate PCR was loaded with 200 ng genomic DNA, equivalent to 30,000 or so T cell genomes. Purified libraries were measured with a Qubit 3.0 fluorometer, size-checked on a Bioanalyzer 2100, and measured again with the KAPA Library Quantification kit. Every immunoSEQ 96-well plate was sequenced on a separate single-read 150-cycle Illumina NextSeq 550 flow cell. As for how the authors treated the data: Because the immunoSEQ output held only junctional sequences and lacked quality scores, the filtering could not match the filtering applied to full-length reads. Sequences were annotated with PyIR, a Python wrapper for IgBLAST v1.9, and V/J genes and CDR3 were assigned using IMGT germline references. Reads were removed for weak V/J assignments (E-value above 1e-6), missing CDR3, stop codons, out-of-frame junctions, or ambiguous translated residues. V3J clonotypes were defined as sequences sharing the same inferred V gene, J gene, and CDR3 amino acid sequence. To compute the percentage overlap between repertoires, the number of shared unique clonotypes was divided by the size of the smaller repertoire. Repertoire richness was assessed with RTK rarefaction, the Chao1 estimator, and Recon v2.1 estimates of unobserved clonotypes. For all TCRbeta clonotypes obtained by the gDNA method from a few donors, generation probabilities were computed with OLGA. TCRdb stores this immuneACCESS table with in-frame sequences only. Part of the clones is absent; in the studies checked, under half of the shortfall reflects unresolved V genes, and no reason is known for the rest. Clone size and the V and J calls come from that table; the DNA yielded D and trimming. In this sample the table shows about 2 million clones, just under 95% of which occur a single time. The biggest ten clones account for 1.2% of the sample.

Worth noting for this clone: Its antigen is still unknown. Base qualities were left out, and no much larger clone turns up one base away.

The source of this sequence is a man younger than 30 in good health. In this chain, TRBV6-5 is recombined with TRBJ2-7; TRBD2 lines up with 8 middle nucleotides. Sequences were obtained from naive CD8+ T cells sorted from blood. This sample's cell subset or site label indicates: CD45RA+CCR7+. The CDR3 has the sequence CASSTTGGGSYEQYF. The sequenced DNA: TGTGCCAGCAGCACCACCGGGGGGGGTAGCTACGAGCAGTACTTC.